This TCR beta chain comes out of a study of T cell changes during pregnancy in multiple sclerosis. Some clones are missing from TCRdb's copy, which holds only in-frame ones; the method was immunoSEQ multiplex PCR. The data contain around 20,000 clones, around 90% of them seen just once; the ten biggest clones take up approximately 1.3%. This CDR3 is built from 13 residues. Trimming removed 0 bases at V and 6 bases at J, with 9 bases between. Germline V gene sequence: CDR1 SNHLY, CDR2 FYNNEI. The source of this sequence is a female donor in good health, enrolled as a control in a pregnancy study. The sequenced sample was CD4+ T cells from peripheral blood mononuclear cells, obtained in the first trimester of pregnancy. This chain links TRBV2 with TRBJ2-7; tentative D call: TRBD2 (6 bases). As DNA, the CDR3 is TGTGCCAGCAGTGAAGCCTCCGGGGGCGAGCAGTACTTC. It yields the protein CASSEASGGEQYF.